This T cell receptor beta chain was recovered during a study of Graves' ophthalmopathy and Graves' hyperthyroidism (dated by TCRdb to the late 2010s). About the full investigation: Peripheral blood samples were taken at the time of initial diagnosis, before any treatment was given. TCR beta repertoire signatures were used to distinguish Graves' ophthalmopathy from Graves' hyperthyroidism and to predict progression to ophthalmopathy. In total, 135 blood samples were TCR-sequenced: some 43 ophthalmopathy, some 80 hyperthyroidism and 17 hyperthyroidism-to-ophthalmopathy patients. To explore V-J signatures that distinguish ophthalmopathy from hyperthyroidism, a discovery set of around 100 patients was enrolled, made up of 40 to 45 with ophthalmopathy and fewer than 60 with stable hyperthyroidism. The independent validation cohort included approximately 19 hyperthyroidism patients plus 17 patients who later progressed from hyperthyroidism to ophthalmopathy. In over five hyperthyroidism patients, the T-cell repertoires found in thyroid tissue were compared with those found in blood. Once sampling was done, hyperthyroidism patients were given methimazole at a starting dose of 30 mg daily, while ophthalmopathy patients were given high-dose intravenous methylprednisolone. Study-wide findings and limitations: In validation, the model predicted ophthalmopathy progression with over 60% sensitivity and 72.22% specificity; some 13 predicted patients were CT-confirmed with GO in a median of around 6.5 months. Among expanded thyroid clonotypes with frequency above 0.001, most also showed up in blood, which suggests that blood repertoires may reflect the thyroid immune response. The 13-signature model separated ophthalmopathy from stable hyperthyroidism with 85% to 90% sensitivity and about 84% specificity in cross-validation, and 80%/75% in the test set. No statistical method was used to set the sample size in advance, and the investigators knew which group each participant was assigned to.

TCR beta CDR3 regions were amplified from RNA transcripts for repertoire sequencing. HTBI primers and the Qiagen OneStep RT-PCR kit were used in a first-round RT-PCR, which was followed by a second-round multiplex PCR, size selection and purification. Libraries were sequenced on an Illumina HiSeq2000 using paired-end 100 bp reads. The source study handled its data this way. SOAPnuke was used to process the reads, removing any read that contained adapters or uncalled bases, had a mean Phred below 15, or lacked an exact match to the constant primer or identifier. COPE v1.2.5 was used to merge high-quality paired reads. Each unique nucleotide sequence was treated as a clonotype, and MiTCR v1.1 was used to align the clonotypes to the IMGT TRB V, D and J references. Only V-J combinations with frequency above 0.0001 were analysed, covering 99.2% of repertoires. For each V-J combination, a TCR clonal expansion and chaos score was defined as the ratio of F50 clonal expansion to chaos observed in the TCRdist matrix. Welch's t-statistics and random forest were used to narrow the features down to more than 10 V-J combinations, which were then fed into a naive Bayes classifier. The Morisita-Horn index was used to measure how similar the thyroid and blood repertoires were. Using fastp trimming at Q25 and MiXCR clonotype assembly, TCRdb reanalyzed the public sequencing data and kept in-frame beta chains. Each CDR3 protein appears once, grouped with its most common genes and DNA. TCRdb, not the original authors, processed these V and J calls. Recorded for this sample are 600,000 to 700,000 distinct CDR3 sequences; just over 40% of them occurred a single time. The top ten constitute 3.3% of the sample.

This clonotype was seen ten or more times. Its antigen remains undetermined. Base qualities were left out, and no much larger clone turns up one base away. From the cysteine through the phenylalanine, the CDR3 covers 14 amino acids. Only the CDR3 part of the read is kept: 42 bases, read in frame from the first base. Unmatched junction bases come to 1, with V trimmed by 4 bases and J by 4 bases. Taken from the germline V gene, the CDR1 and CDR2 loops are ENHRY and SYGVKD. Patients with ophthalmopathy had moderately to severely active disease, with a Clinical Activity Score of 3 or more, a NOSPECS grade of 4 or more, and a disease duration of less than 3 months. Patients were excluded if they had other autoimmune diseases, uncontrolled infections, pregnancy or lactation. Diagnosis relied on clinical symptoms, serum thyroxine, TRAb, thyroid ultrasound and orbital computed tomography. Ficoll-Paque density gradient centrifugation was used to isolate PBMCs from around 10 ml of fresh peripheral blood. Trizol reagent was used to extract the total RNA, and its quality was then checked on an Agilent 2100 Bioanalyzer.

The sample comprised peripheral blood. The receptor was derived from an adult man with Graves' ophthalmopathy. The chain employs TRBV10-3 and TRBJ1-5, and TRBD1 matches 10 of the central bases. At the DNA level, the sequence is TGTGCCATCAGTGGACAGGGGGCTAATCAGCCCCAGCATTTT. Translated, it gives CAISGQGANQPQHF.